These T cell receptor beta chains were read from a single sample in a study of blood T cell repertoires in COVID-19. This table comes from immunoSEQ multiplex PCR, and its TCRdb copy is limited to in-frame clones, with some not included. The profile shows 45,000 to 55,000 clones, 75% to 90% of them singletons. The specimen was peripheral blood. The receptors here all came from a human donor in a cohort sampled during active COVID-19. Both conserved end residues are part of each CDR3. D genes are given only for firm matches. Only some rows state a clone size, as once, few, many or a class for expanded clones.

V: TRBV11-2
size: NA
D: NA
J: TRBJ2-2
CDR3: CASSLTWSLNTGELFF
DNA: TGTGCCAGCAGCCTTACCTGGAGCCTGAACACCGGGGAGCTGTTTTTT

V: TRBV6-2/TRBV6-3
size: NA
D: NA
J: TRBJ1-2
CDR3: CASSLNTGGYTF
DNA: TGTGCCAGCAGTCTCAATACAGGGGGCTACACCTTC

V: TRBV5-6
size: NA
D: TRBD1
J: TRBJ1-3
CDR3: CASSFDRALAGNTIYF
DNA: TGTGCCAGCAGCTTTGACAGGGCGTTAGCTGGAAACACCATATATTTT

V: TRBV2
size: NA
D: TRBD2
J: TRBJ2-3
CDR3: CASSAGGPVTDTQYF
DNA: TGTGCCAGCAGTGCGGGGGGGCCTGTCACAGATACGCAGTATTTT

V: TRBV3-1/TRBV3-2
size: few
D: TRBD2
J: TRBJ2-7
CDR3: CASSQRPGGQYF
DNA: TGTGCCAGCAGCCAACGTCCGGGGGGGCAGTACTTC

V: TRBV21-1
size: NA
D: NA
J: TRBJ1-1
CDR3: CASSNMGKGGTEAFF
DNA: TGTGCCAGCAGCAATATGGGCAAAGGTGGGACTGAAGCTTTCTTT

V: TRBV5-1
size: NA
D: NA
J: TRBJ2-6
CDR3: CASSLSAEPSGANVLTF
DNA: TGCGCCAGCAGCTTGTCCGCGGAGCCCTCTGGGGCCAACGTCCTGACTTTC

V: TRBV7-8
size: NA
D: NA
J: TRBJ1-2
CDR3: CASSRREGNGYTF
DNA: TGTGCCAGCAGCCGCAGGGAGGGGAATGGCTACACCTTC

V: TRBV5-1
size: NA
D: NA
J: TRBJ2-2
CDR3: CASSLDPSGLTGELFF
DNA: TGCGCCAGCAGCTTAGACCCTTCTGGGCTCACCGGGGAGCTGTTTTTT

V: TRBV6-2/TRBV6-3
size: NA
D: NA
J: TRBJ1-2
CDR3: CASSYKSGASFGYGYTF
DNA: TGTGCCAGCAGTTACAAGTCAGGGGCCTCTTTTGGCTATGGCTACACCTTC

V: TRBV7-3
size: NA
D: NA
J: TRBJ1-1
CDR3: CASSRDRSAEAFF
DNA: TGTGCCAGCAGCCGCGACAGGTCTGCTGAAGCTTTCTTT

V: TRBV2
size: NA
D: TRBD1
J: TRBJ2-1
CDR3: CASMRTGGYNEQFF
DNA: TGTGCCAGCATGAGGACAGGGGGGTACAATGAGCAGTTCTTC

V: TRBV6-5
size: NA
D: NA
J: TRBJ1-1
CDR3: CASRGPLNTEAFF
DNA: TGTGCCAGCAGGGGGCCCTTGAACACTGAAGCTTTCTTT

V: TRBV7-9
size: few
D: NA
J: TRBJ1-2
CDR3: CASSLGTGPGYTF
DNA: TGTGCCAGCAGCTTAGGCACAGGACCTGGCTACACCTTC

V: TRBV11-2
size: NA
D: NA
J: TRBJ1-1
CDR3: CASSLDRGVTEAFF
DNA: TGTGCCAGCAGCTTAGATCGGGGGGTCACTGAAGCTTTCTTT

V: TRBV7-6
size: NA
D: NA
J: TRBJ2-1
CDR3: CASSLGGGVWVNEQFF
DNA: TGTGCCAGCAGCTTAGGAGGAGGCGTCTGGGTCAATGAGCAGTTCTTC

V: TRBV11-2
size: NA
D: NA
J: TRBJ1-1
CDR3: CASSLIGGGSTEAFF
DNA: TGTGCCAGCAGCTTAATTGGGGGGGGGAGTACTGAAGCTTTCTTT

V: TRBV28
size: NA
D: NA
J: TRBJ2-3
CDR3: CASSFPGLFTDTQYF
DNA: TGTGCCAGCAGTTTTCCGGGACTCTTTACAGATACGCAGTATTTT

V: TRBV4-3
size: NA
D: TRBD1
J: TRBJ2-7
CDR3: CASSQGPLTGGEQYF
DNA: TGCGCCAGCAGCCAAGGACCCCTGACAGGGGGCGAGCAGTACTTC

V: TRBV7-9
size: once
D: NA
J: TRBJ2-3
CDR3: CASLEGGYGDTQYF
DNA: TGTGCCTCTCTGGAGGGGGGGTACGGAGATACGCAGTATTTT

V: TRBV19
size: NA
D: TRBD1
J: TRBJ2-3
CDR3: CASSHRTGRYTDTQYF
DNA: TGTGCCAGTAGTCATCGGACAGGACGATACACAGATACGCAGTATTTT

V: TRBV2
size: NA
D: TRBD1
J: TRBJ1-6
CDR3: CASSETGPNSPLHF
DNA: TGTGCCAGCAGTGAGACAGGGCCTAATTCACCCCTCCACTTT

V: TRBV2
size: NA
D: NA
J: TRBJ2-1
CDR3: CASSEGGGPYNEQFF
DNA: TGTGCCAGCAGTGAAGGGGGGGGGCCATACAATGAGCAGTTCTTC

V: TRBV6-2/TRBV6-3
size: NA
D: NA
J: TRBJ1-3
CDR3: CASSYATQAGGNTIYF
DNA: TGTGCCAGCAGTTACGCTACGCAGGCGGGTGGAAACACCATATATTTT

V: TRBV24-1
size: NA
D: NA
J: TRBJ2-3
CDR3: CATSDPRLSSTDTQYF
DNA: TGTGCCACCAGTGATCCCCGACTATCAAGCACAGATACGCAGTATTTT

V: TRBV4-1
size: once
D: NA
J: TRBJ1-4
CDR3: CASSQAKGVTNEKLFF
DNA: TGCGCCAGCAGCCAAGCAAAGGGGGTTACTAATGAAAAACTGTTTTTT

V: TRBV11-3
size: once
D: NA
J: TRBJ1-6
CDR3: CASNEGDTFNNSPLHF
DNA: TGTGCCAGCAACGAGGGGGACACTTTTAATAATTCACCCCTCCACTTT

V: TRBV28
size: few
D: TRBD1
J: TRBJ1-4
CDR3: CASSRQGALKEKLFF
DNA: TGTGCCAGCAGTAGACAGGGGGCGCTTAAGGAAAAACTGTTTTTT

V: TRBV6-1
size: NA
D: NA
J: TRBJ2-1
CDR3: CASSEDREGRNEQFF
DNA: TGTGCCAGCAGTGAAGACAGGGAGGGTCGTAATGAGCAGTTCTTC